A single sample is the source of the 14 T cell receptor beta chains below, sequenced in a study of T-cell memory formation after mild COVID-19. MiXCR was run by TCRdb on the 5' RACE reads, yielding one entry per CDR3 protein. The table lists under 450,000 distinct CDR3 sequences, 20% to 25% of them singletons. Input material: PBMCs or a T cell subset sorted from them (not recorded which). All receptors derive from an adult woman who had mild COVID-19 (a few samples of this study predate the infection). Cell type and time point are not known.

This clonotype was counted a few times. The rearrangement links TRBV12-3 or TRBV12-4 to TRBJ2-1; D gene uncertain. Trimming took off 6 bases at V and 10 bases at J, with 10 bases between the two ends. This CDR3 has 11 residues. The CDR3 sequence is CASSRLGEQFF. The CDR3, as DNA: TGTGCCAGCAGCAGGCTAGGCGAGCAGTTCTTC.

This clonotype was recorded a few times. The CDR3 DNA is TGTGCCAGCACGGGTGACAGGGAGTTCAATCAGCCCCAGCATTTT. Protein sequence: CASTGDREFNQPQHF. The chain uses TRBV12-3 or TRBV12-4 and TRBJ1-5, with 7 nucleotides matching TRBD1. V lost 7 bases, J lost 3 bases, and 9 bases stayed unmatched. The CDR3 is 15 residues long.

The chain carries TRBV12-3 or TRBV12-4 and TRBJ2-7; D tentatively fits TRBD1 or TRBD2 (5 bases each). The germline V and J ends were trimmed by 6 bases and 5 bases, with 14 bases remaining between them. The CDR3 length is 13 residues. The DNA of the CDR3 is TGTGCCAGCAGGAGGGTGGGGGTGAACGAGCAGTACTTC. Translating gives CASRRVGVNEQYF.

In nucleotides, the CDR3 is TGTGCCAGCTCACCTCCACTCTCAGAAGCTTTCTTT. As protein: CASSPPLSEAFF. The chain combines TRBV18 with TRBJ1-1, with D unresolved. CDR1 KGHSH and CDR2 LQKENI come from the germline V gene. The CDR3 is 12 residues long. Trimming removed 3 bases at V and 8 bases at J, with 10 bases between. The full variable domain, in which reference TRBV18 and TRBJ1-1 provide the parts outside the CDR3, is NAGVMQNPRHLVRRRGQEARLRCSPMKGHSHVYWYRQLPEEGLKFMVYLQKENIIDESGMPKERFSAEFPKEGPSILRIQQVVRGDSAAYFCASSPPLSEAFFGQGTRLTVV.

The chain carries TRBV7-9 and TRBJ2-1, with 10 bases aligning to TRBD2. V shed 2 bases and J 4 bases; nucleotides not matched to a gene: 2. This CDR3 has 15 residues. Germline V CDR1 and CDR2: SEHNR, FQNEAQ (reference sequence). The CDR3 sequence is CASSLLAGEYNEQFF. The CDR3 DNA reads TGTGCCAGCAGCTTACTAGCGGGGGAGTACAATGAGCAGTTCTTC.

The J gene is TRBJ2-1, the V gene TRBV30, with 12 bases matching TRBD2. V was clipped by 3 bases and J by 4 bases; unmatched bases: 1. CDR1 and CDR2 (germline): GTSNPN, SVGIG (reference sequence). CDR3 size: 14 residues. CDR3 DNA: TGTGCCTGGAGCGGACTAGCGGGATACAATGAGCAGTTCTTC. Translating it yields CAWSGLAGYNEQFF.

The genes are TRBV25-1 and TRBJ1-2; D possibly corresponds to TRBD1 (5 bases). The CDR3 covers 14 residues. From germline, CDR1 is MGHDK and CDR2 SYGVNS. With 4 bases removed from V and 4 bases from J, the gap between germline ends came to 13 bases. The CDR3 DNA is TGTGCCAGCAGTGCCCAGGGCGTCCGCTATGGCTACACCTTC. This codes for CASSAQGVRYGYTF.

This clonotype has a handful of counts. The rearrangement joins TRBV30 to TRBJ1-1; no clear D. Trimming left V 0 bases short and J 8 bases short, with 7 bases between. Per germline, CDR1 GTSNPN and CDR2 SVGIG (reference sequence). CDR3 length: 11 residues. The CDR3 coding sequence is TGTGCCTGGAGTGTTCCCAGGGAAGCTTTCTTT. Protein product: CAWSVPREAFF.

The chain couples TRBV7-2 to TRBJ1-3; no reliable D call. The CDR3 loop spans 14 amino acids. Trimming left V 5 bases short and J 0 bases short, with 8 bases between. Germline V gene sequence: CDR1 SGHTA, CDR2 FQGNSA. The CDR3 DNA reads TGTGCCAGCAGCCAGGAGTTCTCTGGAAACACCATATATTTT. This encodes CASSQEFSGNTIYF.

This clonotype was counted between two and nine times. The CDR3 sequence is CASGVQLDQPQHF. CDR3 sequence (DNA): TGTGCCAGCGGGGTGCAGTTAGATCAGCCCCAGCATTTT. The rearrangement links TRBV12-3 or TRBV12-4 to TRBJ1-5; D not resolved. This CDR3 has 13 residues. The V gene lost 8 bases and the J gene lost 5 bases, with 13 bases spanning the gap.

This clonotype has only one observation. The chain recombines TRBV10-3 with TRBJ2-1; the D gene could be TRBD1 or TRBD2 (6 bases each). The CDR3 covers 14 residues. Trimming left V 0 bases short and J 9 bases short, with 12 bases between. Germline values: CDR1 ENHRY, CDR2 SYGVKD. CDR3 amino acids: CAISESSGAGEQFF. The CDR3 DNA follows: TGTGCCATCAGTGAGTCATCGGGGGCAGGTGAGCAGTTCTTC.

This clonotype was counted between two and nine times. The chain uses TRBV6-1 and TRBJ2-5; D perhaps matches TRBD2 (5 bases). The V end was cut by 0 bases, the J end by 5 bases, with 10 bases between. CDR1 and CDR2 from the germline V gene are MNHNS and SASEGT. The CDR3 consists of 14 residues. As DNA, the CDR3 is TGTGCCAGCAGTGAAGCCGGGGTATTGGAGACCCAGTACTTC. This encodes CASSEAGVLETQYF.

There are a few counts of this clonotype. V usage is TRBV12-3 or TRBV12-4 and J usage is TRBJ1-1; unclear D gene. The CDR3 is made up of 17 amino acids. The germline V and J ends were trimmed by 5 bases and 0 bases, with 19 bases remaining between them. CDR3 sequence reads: CASSPAGKLALNTEAFF. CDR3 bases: TGTGCCAGCAGTCCGGCGGGTAAGCTCGCCCTGAACACTGAAGCTTTCTTT.

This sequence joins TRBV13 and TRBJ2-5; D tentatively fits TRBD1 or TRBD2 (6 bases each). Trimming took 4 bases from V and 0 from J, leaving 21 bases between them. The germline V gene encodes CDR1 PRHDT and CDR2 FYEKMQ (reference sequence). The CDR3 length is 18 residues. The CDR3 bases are TGTGCCAGCAGCTCAAGGGGGGAAAGCGGGTTGGACCAAGAGACCCAGTACTTC. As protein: CASSSRGESGLDQETQYF.